This is a list of T cell receptor beta chains from one sample in a study of blood T cell repertoires in COVID-19. Libraries were prepared by immunoSEQ multiplex PCR; TCRdb keeps only in-frame clonotypes and omits some of them. The table lists about 84,000 clones, about 86% of them singletons. Sequenced input: peripheral blood. Receptor source: a man of 80 years or more with active or convalescent COVID-19. The CDR3 runs from the conserved cysteine through the conserved F or W. D genes are given only for firm matches. Clone size appears in some rows only: once, few, many, or a class for an expanded clone.

D	size	V	J	DNA	CDR3
NA	NA	TRBV5-6	TRBJ1-2	TGTGCCAGCACCTTTGGTAGTAACTATGGCTACACCTTC	CASTFGSNYGYTF
TRBD2	NA	TRBV15	TRBJ2-7	TGTGCCACCAGCAGAGGGACTAGCGGGATTACCGAGCAGTACTTC	CATSRGTSGITEQYF
TRBD2	NA	TRBV10-2	TRBJ2-3	TGCGCCAGCAGGGGAGCGGGCGGGAGAGCGGGGGGGACAGATACGCAGTATTTT	CASRGAGGRAGGTDTQYF
TRBD2	NA	TRBV7-2	TRBJ2-5	TGTGCCAGCAGCTTAGTCAGCGGGGGGGCGGGAGAGACCCAGTACTTC	CASSLVSGGAGETQYF
NA	NA	TRBV10-1	TRBJ2-1	TGCGCCAGCAGTGGTGGGCTAAATACCTACAATGAGCAGTTCTTC	CASSGGLNTYNEQFF
NA	NA	TRBV5-4	TRBJ2-7	TGTGCCAGCAGCCTTCAGGCTAGCGCGAGCTACGAGCAGTACTTC	CASSLQASASYEQYF
NA	NA	TRBV10-2	TRBJ1-5	TGCGCCAGCAGTGAACGGGATCAGCCCCAGCATTTT	CASSERDQPQHF
TRBD1	NA	TRBV2	TRBJ2-7	TGTGCCAGCAGGAAAGACAGGGGGGAATCCTACGAGCAGTACTTC	CASRKDRGESYEQYF
NA	NA	TRBV11-1	TRBJ1-2	TGTGCCAGCAGCTTTACAGGACCTCTGGGCTACACCTTC	CASSFTGPLGYTF
NA	once	TRBV12-3/TRBV12-4	TRBJ2-7	TGTGCCAGCAGTTTAACTCAGGGGCTCGAGCAGTACTTC	CASSLTQGLEQYF
NA	NA	TRBV11-3	TRBJ2-2	TGTGCCAGCAGCTTACTTTCGGGAGCCGGGGAGCTGTTTTTT	CASSLLSGAGELFF
TRBD1	NA	TRBV10-2	TRBJ1-1	TGCGCCAGCACAAGGACAGGGGGCACTGAAGCTTTCTTT	CASTRTGGTEAFF
TRBD2	once	TRBV19	TRBJ2-1	TGTGCCAGTAGTAAGGCTAGCGGGAGCTCATACAATGAGCAGTTCTTC	CASSKASGSSYNEQFF
NA	NA	TRBV28	TRBJ1-1	TGTGCCAGCAGTTTAACCAGGGTAGCTTTCTTT	CASSLTRVAFF
NA	NA	TRBV7-3	TRBJ1-1	TGTGCCAGCAGCTTAACTGCAGGGTCTGAAGCTTTCTTT	CASSLTAGSEAFF
TRBD1	NA	TRBV28	TRBJ2-7	TGTGCCAGCAGTTTAGGCCGGGACAGGGCGAGAGAGCAGTACTTC	CASSLGRDRAREQYF
TRBD1	NA	TRBV7-9	TRBJ1-6	TGTGCCAGCAGCTTAGCCGGGGACAGAAATTCACCCCTCCACTTT	CASSLAGDRNSPLHF
NA	NA	TRBV19	TRBJ2-4	TGTGCCAGTAGTCAAATTCTCCCCCAGGGAAACATTCAGTACTTC	CASSQILPQGNIQYF
TRBD2	NA	TRBV28	TRBJ2-7	TGTGCCAGCAGTCTAGCGGGAGGGCCGCGGGAGCAGTACTTC	CASSLAGGPREQYF
NA	NA	TRBV30	TRBJ2-1	TGTGCCTGGAGTGTACCTATCGGGGACATGTTGGCCAATGAGCAGTTCTTC	CAWSVPIGDMLANEQFF
TRBD1	once	TRBV19	TRBJ1-1	TGTGCCAGTAGTGGCCGGGACAGAAGGACTGAAGCTTTCTTT	CASSGRDRRTEAFF
NA	NA	TRBV6-2/TRBV6-3	TRBJ1-4	TGTGCCAGCAGTTACCGGTCCATAGTTTATAATGAAAAACTGTTTTTT	CASSYRSIVYNEKLFF
NA	NA	TRBV5-1	TRBJ1-1	TGCGCCAGCAGCCCCCGGACAGCCAACACTGAAGCTTTCTTT	CASSPRTANTEAFF
NA	NA	TRBV3-1/TRBV3-2	TRBJ2-7	TGTGCCAGCAGCCAAGGAATAGGAGCGCCCTACGAGCAGTACTTC	CASSQGIGAPYEQYF
TRBD2	NA	TRBV11-3	TRBJ2-3	TGTGCCAGCAGCTTAGGCGGGAGTGCAGATACGCAGTATTTT	CASSLGGSADTQYF
NA	NA	TRBV7-9	TRBJ1-4	TGTGCCAGCAGCCCCCGGTTGTCGGAGACTAATGAAAAACTGTTTTTT	CASSPRLSETNEKLFF
NA	NA	TRBV25-1	TRBJ2-7	TGTGCCAGCAGATCCCCAAAACGGGTTTACGAGCAGTACTTC	CASRSPKRVYEQYF
TRBD2	NA	TRBV7-2	TRBJ2-1	TGTGCCAGCAGCTTAAGGGTGGCTAGCGGGAGGGCCGGGAATGAGCAGTTCTTC	CASSLRVASGRAGNEQFF
TRBD1	NA	TRBV6-5	TRBJ1-3	TGTGCCAGCAGTCAGGGACAGGCTAACACCATATATTTT	CASSQGQANTIYF
NA	NA	TRBV5-4	TRBJ1-2	TGTGCCAGCAGCCGCGGACAGAACTATGGCTACACCTTC	CASSRGQNYGYTF
TRBD1	NA	TRBV19	TRBJ1-4	TGTGCCAGTAGTACTCCGGGACAGGGGAGTGAAAAACTGTTTTTT	CASSTPGQGSEKLFF
TRBD1	NA	TRBV7-8	TRBJ2-7	TGTGCCAGCAGCTTAGACAGGGGTGTATACGAGCAGTACTTC	CASSLDRGVYEQYF
TRBD2	NA	TRBV7-2	TRBJ2-3	TGTGCCAGCAGCTTGGGACTAGCAGTTAGCACAGATACGCAGTATTTT	CASSLGLAVSTDTQYF
NA	NA	TRBV6-1	TRBJ2-7	TGTGCCAGCAGTGAGACTGGACTCCTCTACGAGCAGTACTTC	CASSETGLLYEQYF
NA	NA	TRBV25-1	TRBJ2-4	TGTGCCAGCAGTGAATTTGGAGCACTAGCCAAAAACATTCAGTACTTC	CASSEFGALAKNIQYF
NA	NA	TRBV6-5	TRBJ1-1	TGTGCCACTCAGGATCAGGGGAGAGGGGTTGCTGAAGCTTTCTTT	CATQDQGRGVAEAFF
TRBD1	NA	TRBV3-1/TRBV3-2	TRBJ2-2	TGTGCCAGCAGCTCCACAGGGGTGGGCACCGGGGAGCTGTTTTTT	CASSSTGVGTGELFF
NA	NA	TRBV2	TRBJ1-2	TGTGCCAGCAACAGTCAGGGTAACTATGGCTACACCTTC	CASNSQGNYGYTF
NA	NA	TRBV11-2	TRBJ1-4	TGTGCCAGCAGCCCCCGGGGGGGGGCAGTAACTAATGAAAAACTGTTTTTT	CASSPRGGAVTNEKLFF
NA	NA	TRBV19	TRBJ2-1	TGTGCCAGTAGTATCCTAGAGCATGAGCAGTTCTTC	CASSILEHEQFF
NA	NA	TRBV5-4	TRBJ1-1	TGTGCCAGCTCCGGAGGCGGGAGGGGGATGAACACTGAAGCTTTCTTT	CASSGGGRGMNTEAFF
TRBD1	NA	TRBV6-5	TRBJ2-5	TGTGCCAGCACCGGGACAGGGCCAGAGACCCAGTACTTC	CASTGTGPETQYF
NA	NA	TRBV18	TRBJ1-4	TGTGCCACCTCACCCGGTGCAACTAATGAAAAACTGTTTTTT	CATSPGATNEKLFF
NA	once	TRBV7-6	TRBJ2-7	TGTGCCAGCAGCCTCCCCCCCCTTGACGAGCAGTACTTC	CASSLPPLDEQYF
NA	NA	TRBV7-6	TRBJ2-5	TGTGCCAGCAGCTTAGGTAGTACCGAGACCCAGTACTTC	CASSLGSTETQYF
NA	once	TRBV10-1	TRBJ2-7	TGCGCCAGCAGTGAGTCGGGGGCCAGCTCCTACGAGCAGTACTTC	CASSESGASSYEQYF
TRBD1	NA	TRBV5-1	TRBJ2-7	TGCGCCAGCAGCGTTACAGGGGGGCAATCCTACGAGCAGTACTTC	CASSVTGGQSYEQYF
NA	NA	TRBV5-1	TRBJ2-2	TGCGCCAGCAGCGCCCCCCGGGATTTGAACACCGGGGAGCTGTTTTTT	CASSAPRDLNTGELFF
NA	many	TRBV5-5	TRBJ2-7	TGTGCCAGCAGCTTGGTTACCCAGGACGAGCAGTACTTC	CASSLVTQDEQYF